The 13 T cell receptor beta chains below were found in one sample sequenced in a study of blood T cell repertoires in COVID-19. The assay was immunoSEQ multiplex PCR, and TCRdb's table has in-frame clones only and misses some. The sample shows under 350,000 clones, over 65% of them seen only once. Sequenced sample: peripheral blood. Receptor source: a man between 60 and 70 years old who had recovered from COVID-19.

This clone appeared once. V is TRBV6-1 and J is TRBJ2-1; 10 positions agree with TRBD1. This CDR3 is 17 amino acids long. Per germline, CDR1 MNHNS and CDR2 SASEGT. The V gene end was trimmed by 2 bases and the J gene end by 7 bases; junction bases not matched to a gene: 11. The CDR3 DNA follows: TGTGCCAGCAGTGAACCTTCTCGACAGGGGGCGCGGAATGAGCAGTTCTTC. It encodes CASSEPSRQGARNEQFF.

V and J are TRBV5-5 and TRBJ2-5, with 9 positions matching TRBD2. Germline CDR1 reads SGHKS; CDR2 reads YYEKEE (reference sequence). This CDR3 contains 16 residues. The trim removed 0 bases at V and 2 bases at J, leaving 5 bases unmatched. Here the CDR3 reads CASSLGQGLAQETQYF. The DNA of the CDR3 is TGTGCCAGCAGCTTGGGCCAGGGACTAGCACAAGAGACCCAGTACTTC. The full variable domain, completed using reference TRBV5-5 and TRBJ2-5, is DAGVTQSPTHLIKTRGQQVTLRCSPISGHKSVSWYQQVLGQGPQFIFQYYEKEERGRGNFPDRFSARQFPNYSSELNVNALLLGDSALYLCASSLGQGLAQETQYFGPGTRLLVL.

CDR3 in amino acids: CASTRQGWDEQYF. The CDR3 nucleotides read TGTGCCAGCACACGACAGGGGTGGGACGAGCAGTACTTC. This sequence joins TRBV6-5 and TRBJ2-7; 8 nucleotides align to TRBD1. Germline CDR1 MNHEY, CDR2 SVGAGI. The CDR3 runs 13 residues. The J segment lost 5 bases and the V segment lost 7 bases, leaving 7 bases of the junction unmatched.

The CDR3 bases are TGTGCCAGCAAATACAGGGCGTCTAACTATGGCTACACCTTC. Translation gives CASKYRASNYGYTF. The chain links TRBV28 to TRBJ1-2; a weak D match, TRBD1 (6 bases). Germline V gene lookup returns CDR1 MDHEN and CDR2 SYDVKM. V dropped 7 bases and J dropped 0 bases, with 12 bases sitting between them. The CDR3 spans 14 residues.

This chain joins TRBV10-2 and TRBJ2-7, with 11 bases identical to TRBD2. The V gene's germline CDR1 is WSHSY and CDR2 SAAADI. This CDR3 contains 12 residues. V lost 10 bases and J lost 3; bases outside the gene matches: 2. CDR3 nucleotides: TGCGCCACCGGGACTAGCGGCTACGAGCAGTACTTC. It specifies CATGTSGYEQYF.

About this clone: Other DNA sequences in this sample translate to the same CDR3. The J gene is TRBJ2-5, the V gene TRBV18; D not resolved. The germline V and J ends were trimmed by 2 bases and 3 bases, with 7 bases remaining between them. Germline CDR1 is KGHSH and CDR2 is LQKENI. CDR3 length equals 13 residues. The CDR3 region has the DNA TGTGCCAGCTCACCAGGCACAGAAGAGACCCAGTACTTC. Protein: CASSPGTEETQYF.

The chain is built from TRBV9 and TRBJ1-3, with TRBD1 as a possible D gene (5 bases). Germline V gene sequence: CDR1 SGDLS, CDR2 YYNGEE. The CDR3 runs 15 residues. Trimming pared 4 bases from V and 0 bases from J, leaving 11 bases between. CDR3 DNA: TGTGCCAGCAGCCCTGACGGGGGCTCTGGAAACACCATATATTTT. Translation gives CASSPDGGSGNTIYF. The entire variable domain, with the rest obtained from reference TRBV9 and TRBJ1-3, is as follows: DSGVTQTPKHLITATGQRVTLRCSPRSGDLSVYWYQQSLDQGLQFLIQYYNGEERAKGNILERFSAQQFPDLHSELNLSSLELGDSALYFCASSPDGGSGNTIYFGEGSWLTVV.

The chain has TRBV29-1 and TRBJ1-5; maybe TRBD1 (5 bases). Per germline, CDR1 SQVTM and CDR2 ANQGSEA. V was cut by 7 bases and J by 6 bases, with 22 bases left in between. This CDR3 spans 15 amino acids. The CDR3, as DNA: TGCAGCGCCGCAGTGGGAGGGGATGACTCTCAGCCCCAGCATTTT. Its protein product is CSAAVGGDDSQPQHF. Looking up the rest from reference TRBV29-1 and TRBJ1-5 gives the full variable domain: SAVISQKPSRDICQRGTSLTIQCQVDSQVTMMFWYRQQPGQSLTLIATANQGSEATYESGFVIDKFPISRPNLTFSTLTVSNMSPEDSSIYLCSAAVGGDDSQPQHFGDGTRLSIL.

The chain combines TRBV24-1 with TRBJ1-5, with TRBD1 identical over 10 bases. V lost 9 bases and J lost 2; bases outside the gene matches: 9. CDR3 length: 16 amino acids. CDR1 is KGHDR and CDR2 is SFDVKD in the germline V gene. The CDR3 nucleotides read TGTGCCACCGGACCCGGGACAGGGGAACGCAATCAGCCCCAGCATTTT. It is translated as CATGPGTGERNQPQHF.

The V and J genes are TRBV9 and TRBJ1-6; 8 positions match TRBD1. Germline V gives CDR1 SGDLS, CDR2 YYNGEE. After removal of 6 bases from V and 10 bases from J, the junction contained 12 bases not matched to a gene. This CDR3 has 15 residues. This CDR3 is CASNSRGDRSSPLHF. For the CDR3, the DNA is TGTGCCAGCAACTCACGAGGGGACAGGTCATCACCCCTCCACTTT.

The DNA for the CDR3 is TGTGCCAGCAGCGCCCGAAGTGCCCAAAGGGGGCGAGGTGGCTACACCTTC. Residues: CASSARSAQRGRGGYTF. The gene calls are TRBV28 and TRBJ1-2; 7 positions agree with TRBD1. In germline, CDR1 is MDHEN, CDR2 SYDVKM. The V gene end was trimmed by 6 bases and the J gene end by 7 bases; junction bases not matched to a gene: 20. The length of the CDR3 is 17 residues.

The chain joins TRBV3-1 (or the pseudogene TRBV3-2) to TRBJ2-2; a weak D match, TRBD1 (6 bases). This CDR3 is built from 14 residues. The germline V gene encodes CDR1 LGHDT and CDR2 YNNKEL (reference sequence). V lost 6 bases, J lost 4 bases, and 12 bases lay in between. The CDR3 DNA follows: TGTGCCAGCAGGTACACAGGGACCACCGGGGAGCTGTTTTTT. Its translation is CASRYTGTTGELFF.

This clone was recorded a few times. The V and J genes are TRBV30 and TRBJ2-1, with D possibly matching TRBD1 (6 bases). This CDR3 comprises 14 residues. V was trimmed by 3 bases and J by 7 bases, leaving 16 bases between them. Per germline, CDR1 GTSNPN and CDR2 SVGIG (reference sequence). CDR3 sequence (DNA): TGTGCCTGGAGGGGCAGGGGAGATAGTAATGAGCAGTTCTTC. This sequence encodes CAWRGRGDSNEQFF.